Presented here are 16 T cell receptor beta chains from one specimen sequenced in a study of shared clonotypes between healthy human individuals. Generated by immunoSEQ multiplex PCR, the TCRdb table keeps only in-frame clones and is missing some. The table lists 2,500,000 or so clones, over 85% of them singletons. Sequencing used naive CD4+ T cells from PBMCs. This sample's subset: CD45RA+ positively selected. Receptors were obtained from a man younger than 35 in good health. Some clones in this sample may be carry-over from other donors' samples.

The chain employs TRBV5-4 and TRBJ1-4, with TRBD1 as a possible D gene (5 bases). Per the germline V gene, CDR1 is SGHNT and CDR2 is YYREEE (reference sequence). The CDR3 totals 15 residues. V was pared by 2 bases and J by 7 bases, with 15 bases between. The CDR3 DNA reads as TGTGCCAGCAGCTTTGGGACGGCGACGACTGAAAAACTGTTTTTT. Its translation: CASSFGTATTEKLFF.

This clone has just one count. The chain joins TRBV6-5 to TRBJ1-1; maybe TRBD1 (5 bases). This CDR3 spans 14 amino acids. Germline CDR1 and CDR2: MNHEY and SVGAGI. The germline V and J ends were trimmed by 3 bases and 5 bases, with 13 bases remaining between them. DNA of the CDR3: TGTGCCAGCAGTTATAAGGGGTATGGAACTGAAGCTTTCTTT. As protein: CASSYKGYGTEAFF.

The chain couples TRBV9 to TRBJ2-7; TRBD1 matches 9 bases. This CDR3 comprises 16 residues. Germline V gene lookup returns CDR1 SGDLS and CDR2 YYNGEE. V was clipped by 4 bases and J by 2 bases; unmatched bases: 10. In DNA, the CDR3 is TGTGCCAGCAGCCCGACCGCGGGACAGGGTGCCTACGAGCAGTACTTC. Encoded protein: CASSPTAGQGAYEQYF.

This clone has a handful of counts. This specimen includes other DNA sequences encoding the same CDR3. V and J are TRBV6-1 and TRBJ2-7, with TRBD1 matching over 7 bases. Germline-derived CDR1 and CDR2 are MNHNS and SASEGT. J lost 3 bases, V lost 4 bases, and 0 bases had no gene match. CDR3 size: 12 residues. In nucleotides, the CDR3 is TGTGCCAGCAGTGGACAGGGCTACGAGCAGTACTTC. Protein sequence: CASSGQGYEQYF.

The CDR3 nucleotides are TGTGCCAGCAGCCTTAGAGGGGGAATTGAAAAACTGTTTTTT. It translates to CASSLRGGIEKLFF. V and J are TRBV13 and TRBJ1-4; D possibly corresponds to TRBD1 (6 bases). CDR3 size: 14 residues. The germline CDR1 and CDR2 sequences are PRHDT and FYEKMQ (reference sequence). V was cut by 5 bases and J by 7 bases, with 14 bases left in between.

This clone was recorded only once. The V call is TRBV13, the J call TRBJ2-1, with D possibly matching TRBD2 (5 bases). Germline V gives CDR1 PRHDT, CDR2 FYEKMQ (reference sequence). This CDR3 comprises 16 residues. Trimming pared 0 bases from V and 0 bases from J, leaving 9 bases between. In DNA form, the CDR3 reads TGTGCCAGCAGCTTAGGGGGTGGGAGCTCCTACAATGAGCAGTTCTTC. It encodes CASSLGGGSSYNEQFF. The full variable domain, its missing parts supplied by reference TRBV13 and TRBJ2-1, is AAGVIQSPRHLIKEKRETATLKCYPIPRHDTVYWYQQGPGQDPQFLISFYEKMQSDKGSIPDRFSAQQFSDYHSELNMSSLELGDSALYFCASSLGGGSSYNEQFFGPGTRLTVL.

This clone was detected only once. This chain connects TRBV6-5 to TRBJ2-5; D unresolved. The germline CDR1 and CDR2 sequences are MNHEY and SVGAGI. This CDR3 is 13 amino acids long. With 3 bases removed from V and 5 bases from J, the gap between germline ends came to 10 bases. The CDR3 loop reads CASSYPGRETQYF. CDR3 DNA: TGTGCCAGCAGTTATCCCGGTAGGGAGACCCAGTACTTC.

The chain joins TRBV2 to TRBJ2-7; TRBD1 agrees at 9 bases. The J segment lost 2 bases and the V segment lost 11 bases, leaving 10 bases of the junction unmatched. Germline CDR1 SNHLY, CDR2 FYNNEI. The CDR3 consists of 14 residues. CDR3 protein: CACSEQGATYEQYF. The DNA for the CDR3 is TGTGCCTGCTCTGAACAGGGGGCAACCTACGAGCAGTACTTC.

This clone was picked up a small number of times. CDR3 sequence: CAWGGEKLFF. The CDR3 DNA is TGTGCCTGGGGGGGGGAAAAACTGTTTTTT. V is TRBV7-9 and J is TRBJ1-4; a weak D match, TRBD1 (5 bases). V was shortened by 11 bases and J by 8 bases, with 9 bases between the two germline ends. Germline CDR1 SEHNR, CDR2 FQNEAQ (reference sequence). There are 10 residues in the CDR3.

The chain employs TRBV28 and TRBJ1-2; 10 nucleotides match TRBD1. The CDR3 consists of 16 residues. Trimming took 7 bases from V and 8 from J; bases not matched to a gene: 16. CDR1 MDHEN and CDR2 SYDVKM come from the germline V gene. CDR3 protein: CASTTTPRQGAGGYTF. CDR3 sequence (DNA): TGTGCCAGCACCACAACCCCGCGACAGGGGGCGGGAGGCTACACCTTC.

The chain combines TRBV30 with TRBJ2-7, with TRBD1 matching 11 bases. Germline values: CDR1 GTSNPN, CDR2 SVGIG (reference sequence). V shed 2 bases and J 1 base; nucleotides not matched to a gene: 4. CDR3 length: 15 residues. CDR3 residues: CAWSWDRGISYEQYF. The CDR3 DNA follows: TGTGCCTGGAGTTGGGACAGGGGGATTTCCTACGAGCAGTACTTC.

The chain combines TRBV7-9 with TRBJ2-7; 10 bases are shared with TRBD2. Germline V lookup: CDR1 SEHNR, CDR2 FQNEAQ (reference sequence). Trimming cost V 1 base and J 2 bases; bases outside gene matches: 2. CDR3 length equals 15 residues. The CDR3 DNA sequence: TGTGCCAGCAGCTTAGGGCTAGCGGGAGCCTACGAGCAGTACTTC. This sequence encodes CASSLGLAGAYEQYF.

V usage is TRBV5-1 and J usage is TRBJ1-2; 7 bases line up with TRBD1. CDR1 is SGHRS and CDR2 is YFSETQ in the germline V gene. The trim removed 0 bases at V and 8 bases at J, leaving 4 bases unmatched. The CDR3 consists of 13 residues. The CDR3 spells CASSLDRGSGYTF. The CDR3 bases are TGCGCCAGCAGCTTGGACAGGGGTAGCGGCTACACCTTC.

The chain uses TRBV4-3 and TRBJ2-1; the D is unclear. From germline, CDR1 is LGHNA and CDR2 YSLEER. Trimming stripped 3 bases from V and 4 bases from J, with 13 bases between. The CDR3 extends over 15 amino acids. The DNA for the CDR3 is TGCGCCAGCAGCCATGCGACTCGCGGTTACAATGAGCAGTTCTTC. Protein sequence: CASSHATRGYNEQFF.

This chain uses TRBV18 with TRBJ2-2, with D unclear. There are 15 residues in the CDR3. Germline loops: CDR1 KGHSH, CDR2 LQKENI. V was shortened by 1 base and J by 4 bases, with 10 bases between the two germline ends. The CDR3 protein is CASSPRAGPTGELFF. As DNA, the CDR3 is TGTGCCAGCTCACCACGGGCAGGACCCACCGGGGAGCTGTTTTTT.

This clone occurred once. V and J are TRBV15 and TRBJ1-6; D unclear. This CDR3 is 13 amino acids long. Germline V gives CDR1 LNHNV, CDR2 YYDKDF (reference sequence). The V and J ends lost 0 bases and 8 bases respectively, with 5 bases between them. CDR3 loop: CATSREAYSPLHF. The CDR3 DNA reads as TGTGCCACCAGCAGAGAAGCATATTCACCCCTCCACTTT. Drawing the rest from reference TRBV15 and TRBJ1-6, the complete variable domain is DAMVIQNPRYQVTQFGKPVTLSCSQTLNHNVMYWYQQKSSQAPKLLFHYYDKDFNNEADTPDNFQSRRPNTSFCFLDIRSPGLGDTAMYLCATSREAYSPLHFGNGTRLTVT.